The sample holds one count of the clone carrying this T cell receptor beta chain. Its antigen is as yet unknown. This sample is drawn from a study of cytomegalovirus exposure and HLA in healthy donors. Sequencing was performed with immunoSEQ multiplex PCR; in TCRdb, only in-frame clones are kept and a portion is missing. Seen here are 110,000 or so clones, about 87% observed once, and the top ten hold 1.5% to 2%. Findings and caveats of the study: One later analysis, an examination of the 90 to 150 validation repertoires, found that first-cohort TCR clusters tended to co-occur in them.

Specimen: PBMCs. The sequence derives from a man aged 18 to 30 in good health and CMV-seronegative.

In DNA, the CDR3 is TGTGCCAGCAGCTTGTATGCGGGAGGGCCGAATGAGCAGTTCTTC. Its protein product is CASSLYAGGPNEQFF. The chain has TRBV5-6 and TRBJ2-1, with 9 positions matching TRBD2. The junction had 6 bases not matched to a gene; V was cut back by 1 base and J by 7 bases. Germline CDR1 and CDR2: SGHDT and YYEEEE. This CDR3 has 15 residues. The full variable domain, with the rest looked up from reference TRBV5-6 and TRBJ2-1, is DAGVTQSPTHLIKTRGQQVTLRCSPKSGHDTVSWYQQALGQGPQFIFQYYEEEERQRGNFPDRFSGHQFPNYSSELNVNALLLGDSALYLCASSLYAGGPNEQFFGPGTRLTVL.